This T cell receptor beta chain was recovered during a study of cytomegalovirus exposure and HLA in healthy donors. As for the study in general: The Caucasian-associated ancestry cluster contained roughly four fifths of the approximately 420 genotyped donors. Study conclusions and caveats: Some V segments (TRBV6-2 and TRBV6-3 among them) were excluded as indistinguishable. Analysis performed later showed TCR beta chains linked to HLA being more clonally expanded than equally common others. Reports credit the classifier with highly specific, highly sensitive diagnosis of cytomegalovirus status.

Researchers ran the PCR with 60 Vbeta and 13 Jbeta primers. Generated by immunoSEQ multiplex PCR, the TCRdb table keeps only in-frame clones and is missing some. The sample has under 120,000 clones; about 70% are singletons. As regards this clone: Its antigen is unknown.

V was clipped by 3 bases and J by 3 bases, with 12 bases between them. This CDR3 spans 15 amino acids. Germline CDR1 and CDR2: LNHDA and SQIVND (reference sequence). The sequence derives from a middle-aged man in good health and CMV-seropositive. The sample consisted of PBMCs. The chain couples TRBV19 to TRBJ1-5; D is ambiguous. CDR3 amino acids: CASSIISGTNQPQHF. CDR3 sequence (DNA): TGTGCCAGTAGTATCATCTCAGGAACCAATCAGCCCCAGCATTTT. The full variable domain, its missing parts supplied by reference TRBV19 and TRBJ1-5, is DGGITQSPKYLFRKEGQNVTLSCEQNLNHDAMYWYRQDPGQGLRLIYYSQIVNDFQKGDIAEGYSVSREKKESFPLTVTSAQKNPTAFYLCASSIISGTNQPQHFGDGTRLSIL.